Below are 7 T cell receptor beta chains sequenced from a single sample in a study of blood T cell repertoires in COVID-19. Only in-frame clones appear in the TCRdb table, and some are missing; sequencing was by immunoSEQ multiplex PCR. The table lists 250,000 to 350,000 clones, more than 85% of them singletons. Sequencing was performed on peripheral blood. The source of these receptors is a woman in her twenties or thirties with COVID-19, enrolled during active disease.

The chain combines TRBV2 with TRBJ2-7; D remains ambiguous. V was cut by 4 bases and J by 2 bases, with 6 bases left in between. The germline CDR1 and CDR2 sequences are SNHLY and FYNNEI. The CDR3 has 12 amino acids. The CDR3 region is CASSVQTYEQYF. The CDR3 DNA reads TGTGCCAGCAGTGTCCAGACCTACGAGCAGTACTTC. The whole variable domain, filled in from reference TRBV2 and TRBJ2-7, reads EPEVTQTPSHQVTQMGQEVILRCVPISNHLYFYWYRQILGQKVEFLVSFYNNEISEKSEIFDDQFSVERPDGSNFTLKIRSTKLEDSAMYFCASSVQTYEQYFGPGTRLTVT.

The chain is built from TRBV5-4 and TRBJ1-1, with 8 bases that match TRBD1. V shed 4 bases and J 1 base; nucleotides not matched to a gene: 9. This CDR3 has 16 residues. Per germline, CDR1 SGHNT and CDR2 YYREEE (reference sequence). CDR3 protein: CASSPGQGKQNTEAFF. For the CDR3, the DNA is TGTGCCAGCAGCCCCGGACAGGGCAAGCAGAACACTGAAGCTTTCTTT.

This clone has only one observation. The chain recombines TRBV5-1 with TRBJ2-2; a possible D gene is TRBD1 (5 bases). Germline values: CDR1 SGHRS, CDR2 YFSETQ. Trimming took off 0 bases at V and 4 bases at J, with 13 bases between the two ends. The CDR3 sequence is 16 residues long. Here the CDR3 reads CASSLAVTGATGELFF. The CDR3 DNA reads TGCGCCAGCAGCTTGGCCGTCACAGGAGCCACCGGGGAGCTGTTTTTT.

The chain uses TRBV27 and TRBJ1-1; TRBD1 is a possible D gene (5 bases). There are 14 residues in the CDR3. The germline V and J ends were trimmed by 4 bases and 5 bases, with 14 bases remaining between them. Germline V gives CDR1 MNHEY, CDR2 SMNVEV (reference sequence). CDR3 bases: TGTGCCAGCAGTTCTTTTCAGGGAAGGACTGAAGCTTTCTTT. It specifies CASSSFQGRTEAFF.

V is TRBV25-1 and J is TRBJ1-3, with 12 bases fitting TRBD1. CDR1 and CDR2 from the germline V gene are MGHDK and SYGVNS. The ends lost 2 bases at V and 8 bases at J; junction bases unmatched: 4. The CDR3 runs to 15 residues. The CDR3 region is CASSEPGQGAYTIYF. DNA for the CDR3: TGTGCCAGCAGTGAACCGGGACAGGGGGCCTACACCATATATTTT.

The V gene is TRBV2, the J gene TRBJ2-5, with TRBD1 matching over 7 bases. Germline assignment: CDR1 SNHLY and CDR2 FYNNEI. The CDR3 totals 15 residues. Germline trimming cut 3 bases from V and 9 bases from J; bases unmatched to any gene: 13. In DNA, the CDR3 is TGTGCCAGCAGTGATCCGGGACAGACGTTCTTTGCCCAGTACTTC. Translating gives CASSDPGQTFFAQYF.

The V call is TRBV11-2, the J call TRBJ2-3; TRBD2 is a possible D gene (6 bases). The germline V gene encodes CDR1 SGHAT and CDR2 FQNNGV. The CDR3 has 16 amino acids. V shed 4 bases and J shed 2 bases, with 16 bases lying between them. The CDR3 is CASSSRGAGHTDTQYF. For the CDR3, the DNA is TGTGCCAGCAGCTCTCGCGGGGCGGGCCACACAGATACGCAGTATTTT.